The TCR beta chain under discussion was sequenced for a study of Graves' ophthalmopathy and Graves' hyperthyroidism. This clonotype came up many times. CDR3 size: 13 residues. Germline-derived CDR1 and CDR2 are SGHTA and FQGNSA. Trimming pared 4 bases from V and 2 bases from J, leaving 8 bases between. From RNA, the CDR3 regions of TCR beta chains were amplified and sequenced. RT-PCR was first run with HTBI primers, then multiplex PCR in a second round. From the multiplex PCR reads, TCRdb called clonotypes with MiXCR, one entry per CDR3 protein. The sample carries approximately 210,000 distinct CDR3 sequences, 25% to 30% recorded once. The study enrolled ophthalmopathy donors with moderate-to-severe activity, CAS ≥3, NOSPECS ≥4 and duration under 3 months. Other autoimmune diseases, uncontrolled infections, pregnancy or lactation ruled patients out of participation. PBMCs were obtained from roughly 9.7 ml of fresh peripheral blood.

The chain recombines TRBV7-2 with TRBJ2-5; D not resolved. The receptor was isolated from a man aged 50-59 years with Graves' ophthalmopathy. The sequenced material came from peripheral blood. CDR3 in DNA: TGTGCCAGCAGCTCGGGCGGACAAGAGACCCAGTACTTC. Encoded protein: CASSSGGQETQYF.